This TCR beta chain was recovered during a study of spatial heterogeneity in lung cancer. At the level of the study: Detected beta-chain sequences consistently exceeded alpha-chain sequences. Raw-read counts averaged over ten per unique TCR and UMI combination.

The CDR3 totals 14 residues. The germline gives CDR1 SGHRS, CDR2 YFSETQ. Trimming removed 5 bases at V and 2 bases at J, with 13 bases between. Time point defined: sample taken at primary tumor resection. Whole RNA came from tumor, nontumor lung or frozen PBMC and was sequenced without being sorted. Untreated early-stage non-small cell lung cancer patients, around 70 in total, were the donors. The study tagged each TCR cDNA molecule with a unique molecular identifier. TCRdb called the 5' RACE reads again in MiXCR, with one record for every CDR3 protein. The sample contains tens of thousands of distinct CDR3 sequences, 7.5% of which appear only once.

The starting material was PBMCs, obtained at surgery. This sequence originates from a male donor with early-stage non-small cell lung cancer. This chain connects TRBV5-1 to TRBJ2-5, with D perhaps TRBD1 (6 bases). The CDR3 bases are TGCGCCAGCAGTTTTCTGGGACAACAAGAGACCCAGTACTTC. Translating gives CASSFLGQQETQYF.